The entry below gives a single T cell receptor (beta chain) sequence along with its context. Its target is not known. Other nucleotide sequences from this sample produce the same CDR3. The entry originates in a study of cytomegalovirus exposure and HLA in healthy donors. Study-wide context: Among about 380 genotyped donors, about 80% fell in the Caucasian-associated ancestry cluster. Broader study findings: Generally TCR sequences proved uncommon, though certain public TCRs appeared in numerous donors.

A multiplex PCR was run with 60 Vbeta primers and 13 Jbeta primers. The data were produced by immunoSEQ multiplex PCR, yet TCRdb's version contains in-frame clones alone and is incomplete. This sample has around 200,000 clones, with approximately 84% found just once. CDR3 size: 13 residues. Germline-derived CDR1 and CDR2 are SGHVS and FQNEAQ. V was shortened by 5 bases and J by 2 bases, with 9 bases between the two germline ends. This chain links TRBV7-8 with TRBJ1-1; D possibly corresponds to TRBD1 (5 bases). This receptor was obtained from a woman in her thirties or forties in good health and CMV-seronegative. Sequences were obtained from PBMCs. The DNA for the CDR3 is TGTGCCAGCAGCCCGGGGGGTAACACTGAAGCTTTCTTT. This encodes CASSPGGNTEAFF. The full variable domain, in which reference TRBV7-8 and TRBJ1-1 provide the parts outside the CDR3, is GAGVSQSPRYKVAKRGQDVALRCDPISGHVSLFWYQQALGQGPEFLTYFQNEAQLDKSGLPSDRFFAERPEGSVSTLKIQRTQQEDSAVYLCASSPGGNTEAFFGQGTRLTVV.